A selection of T cell receptor beta chains follows, all from one sample in a study of CD8 T cells in ankylosing spondylitis. TCRdb independently ran MiXCR on the 5' RACE reads; one entry per CDR3 protein. The data show about 240,000 distinct CDR3 sequences, roughly 8.6% seen once. Sequenced input: blood, either unsorted or a sorted T cell fraction (not recorded which). Receptors were obtained from a male donor with ankylosing spondylitis or in good health (not recorded which). CDR3s include the opening cysteine and the closing phenylalanine or tryptophan. The D gene is left open where the match is weak. Size tells how often a clone was seen (once, few, many) or the class of an expanded clone, and some rows leave it out.

TRBD1 TRBJ2-7 many TRBV29-1 CSVMTGESYEQYF TGCAGCGTGATGACAGGGGAATCCTACGAGCAGTACTTC
TRBD2 TRBJ2-1 few TRBV7-2 CASSLDGGAQGNEQFF TGTGCCAGCAGCTTAGACGGGGGGGCGCAGGGCAATGAGCAGTTCTTC
TRBD1 TRBJ2-7 many TRBV20-1 CSARNYPGQGFGEQYF TGCAGTGCTAGAAATTACCCGGGACAGGGGTTCGGCGAGCAGTACTTC
. TRBJ1-1 few TRBV12-3/TRBV12-4 CASSYGAPAEAFF TGTGCCAGCAGCTACGGGGCGCCGGCTGAAGCTTTCTTT
. TRBJ2-4 few TRBV28 CASSSPARTDRLAKNIQYF TGTGCCAGCAGCTCACCGGCCAGGACAGATCGACTAGCCAAAAACATTCAGTACTTC
. TRBJ2-3 few TRBV27 CASSVARPTDTQYF TGTGCCAGCAGTGTGGCTAGGCCCACAGATACGCAGTATTTT
. TRBJ2-7 many TRBV2 CASKGQEISYEQYF TGTGCCAGCAAAGGGCAGGAGATCTCCTACGAGCAGTACTTC
TRBD2 TRBJ2-1 few TRBV6-1 CASSPNLGTSGSPHNEQFF TGTGCCAGCAGCCCTAACCTCGGGACTAGCGGGAGTCCACACAATGAGCAGTTCTTC
TRBD2 TRBJ2-3 few TRBV11-2 CASSFLFGGEIGVLDTDTQYF TGTGCCAGCAGCTTCCTATTCGGGGGGGAAATTGGGGTTTTGGACACAGATACGCAGTATTTT
. TRBJ1-4 . TRBV13 CASSRGTGEKLFF TGTGCCAGCAGCCGAGGGACGGGGGAAAAACTGTTTTTT
TRBD2 TRBJ2-7 many TRBV6-2/TRBV6-3 CASGLGGSAEKQYF TGTGCCAGCGGTCTTGGCGGGAGCGCTGAAAAGCAGTACTTC
. TRBJ1-1 many TRBV7-2 CASRKPGPRNTEAFF TGTGCCAGCAGGAAACCGGGACCTAGGAACACTGAAGCTTTCTTT
. TRBJ1-1 many TRBV30 CAWSVRGLRGAFF TGTGCCTGGAGTGTAAGAGGTCTCCGCGGAGCTTTCTTT
. TRBJ2-7 many TRBV12-3/TRBV12-4 CASTSSRANPYEQYF TGTGCCAGCACCTCATCACGTGCGAACCCCTACGAGCAGTACTTC
. TRBJ1-1 many TRBV7-2 CASSYKGNTEAFF TGTGCCAGCAGCTACAAGGGGAACACTGAAGCTTTCTTT
. TRBJ2-1 . TRBV30 CAWSATGSSYNEQFF TGTGCCTGGAGTGCTACAGGGTCATCCTACAATGAGCAGTTCTTC
. TRBJ1-2 many TRBV12-3/TRBV12-4 CASRIGGEANYGYTF TGTGCCAGCAGGATTGGGGGCGAAGCTAACTATGGCTACACCTTC
. TRBJ2-2 many TRBV7-3 CASSPRRAPTGELFF TGTGCCAGCAGCCCAAGACGGGCTCCAACCGGGGAGCTGTTTTTT
TRBD1 TRBJ1-2 . TRBV19 CASSGTAVYGYTF TGTGCCAGTAGTGGGACAGCAGTTTATGGCTACACCTTC
TRBD2 TRBJ2-1 few TRBV4-2 CASSLSSGGLSNEQFF TGTGCCAGCAGCCTCTCGAGCGGGGGGCTTAGCAATGAGCAGTTCTTC
TRBD1 TRBJ2-2 . TRBV5-1 CASTRTGNTGELFF TGCGCCAGCACCCGGACAGGGAACACCGGGGAGCTGTTTTTT
. TRBJ2-6 many TRBV12-3/TRBV12-4 CASSASGSGANVLTF TGTGCCAGCAGTGCTTCAGGGTCTGGGGCCAACGTCCTGACTTTC
. TRBJ2-5 many TRBV30 CAWMGKGLAQETQYF TGTGCCTGGATGGGGAAAGGGCTCGCGCAAGAGACCCAGTACTTC
. TRBJ1-1 . TRBV15 CATSSPRTVEDTEAFF TGTGCCACCAGCTCCCCGCGGACGGTAGAGGACACTGAAGCTTTCTTT
. TRBJ1-5 many TRBV6-2/TRBV6-3 CASSYEWGSDQPQHF TGTGCCAGCAGTTATGAGTGGGGGTCCGATCAGCCCCAGCATTTT
. TRBJ2-5 few TRBV30 CAWSPGAETQYF TGTGCCTGGAGTCCGGGGGCTGAGACCCAGTACTTC
TRBD2 TRBJ2-2 many TRBV3-1 CASSQDLAGVNGELFF TGTGCCAGCAGCCAAGATCTAGCGGGAGTAAACGGGGAGCTGTTTTTT
TRBD1 TRBJ2-2 . TRBV6-2/TRBV6-3 CASSRDRGRISGELFF TGTGCCAGCAGTAGAGACAGGGGGCGGATAAGCGGGGAGCTGTTTTTT